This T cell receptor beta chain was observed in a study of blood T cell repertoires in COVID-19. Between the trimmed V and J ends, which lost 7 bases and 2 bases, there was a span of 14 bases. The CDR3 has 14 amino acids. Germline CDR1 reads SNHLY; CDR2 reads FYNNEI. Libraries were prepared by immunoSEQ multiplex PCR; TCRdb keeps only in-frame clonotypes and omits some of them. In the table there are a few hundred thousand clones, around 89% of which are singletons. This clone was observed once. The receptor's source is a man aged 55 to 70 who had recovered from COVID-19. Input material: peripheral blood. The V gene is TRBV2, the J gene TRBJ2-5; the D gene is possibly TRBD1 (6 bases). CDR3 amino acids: CASMWKGVQETQYF. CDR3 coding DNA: TGTGCCAGCATGTGGAAGGGGGTTCAAGAGACCCAGTACTTC.